Below, 23 T cell receptor beta chains from the same sample are listed, as sequenced in a study of cytomegalovirus exposure and HLA in healthy donors. PCR primers comprised 60 Vbeta and 13 Jbeta primers. TCRdb's table, derived via immunoSEQ multiplex PCR, lists solely in-frame clones and lacks some. Counted here are about 170,000 clones, 60% to 85% occurring once; the ten biggest clones make up about 3.4%. Specimen: PBMCs. All receptors come from a female donor in good health and CMV-seronegative.

The chain combines TRBV6-1 with TRBJ2-3; 14 nucleotides line up with TRBD2. Germline CDR1 reads MNHNS; CDR2 reads SASEGT. The CDR3 loop spans 19 amino acids. V lost 0 bases to trimming and J lost 4 bases; unmatched junction nucleotides: 9. In DNA, the CDR3 is TGTGCCAGCAGTGAAGCGCTGGGACTAGCGGGAGTCGCAGCAGATACGCAGTATTTT. Translated: CASSEALGLAGVAADTQYF.

The chain uses TRBV5-1 and TRBJ1-6; D remains unclear. The CDR3 length is 15 residues. CDR1 and CDR2 (germline): SGHRS, YFSETQ. V lost 4 bases, J lost 4 bases, and 12 bases lay in between. DNA for the CDR3: TGCGCCAGCAGCGGAAGAGAGGCTTATAATTCACCCCTCCACTTT. Its translation is CASSGREAYNSPLHF.

This clone was counted a single time. The V call is TRBV28, the J call TRBJ2-7; D is ambiguous. The germline V gene encodes CDR1 MDHEN and CDR2 SYDVKM. The CDR3 contains 10 residues. V was pared by 6 bases and J by 2 bases, with 2 bases between. CDR3 nucleotide sequence: TGTGCCAGCAGCACCTACGAGCAGTACTTC. Translating it yields CASSTYEQYF. Complete variable domain (other parts from reference TRBV28 and TRBJ2-7): DVKVTQSSRYLVKRTGEKVFLECVQDMDHENMFWYRQDPGLGLRLIYFSYDVKMKEKGDIPEGYSVSREKKERFSLILESASTNQTSMYLCASSTYEQYFGPGTRLTVT.

V gene TRBV10-3 combines with J gene TRBJ1-1, with a possible D match to TRBD1 (6 bases). Germline V CDR1 and CDR2: ENHRY, SYGVKD. V was trimmed by 4 bases and J by 4 bases, leaving 10 bases between them. The CDR3 has 13 amino acids. In DNA, the CDR3 is TGTGCCATCAGTGGTGGGGGCCCCACTGAAGCTTTCTTT. Protein product: CAISGGGPTEAFF.

The J gene is TRBJ1-1, the V gene TRBV21-1; the tabulated D call, TRBD1, remains unverified against the DNA. TRBV21-1 is tagged as a pseudogene. The length of the CDR3 is 15 residues. CDR3 sequence: CASSKSRGGDSEAFF. The CDR3 DNA sequence: TGTGCCAGCAGCAAATCACGAGGGGGCGACTCTGAAGCTTTCTTT.

The genes are TRBV28 and TRBJ1-2, with 7 bases fitting TRBD1. Germline values: CDR1 MDHEN, CDR2 SYDVKM. This CDR3 has 13 residues. Losses at the gene ends were 6 bases for V and 5 bases for J; bases not matched to a gene: 6. This CDR3 is CASSNGQDYGYTF. The DNA for the CDR3 is TGTGCCAGCAGCAATGGACAGGATTATGGCTACACCTTC.

The genes are TRBV2 and TRBJ1-3; 9 bases are shared with TRBD1. After removal of 6 bases from V and 3 bases from J, the junction contained 6 bases not matched to a gene. The CDR3 totals 15 residues. CDR1 SNHLY and CDR2 FYNNEI come from the germline V gene. CDR3 loop: CASRADRGGGNTIYF. In nucleotides, the CDR3 is TGTGCCAGCAGAGCGGACAGGGGAGGTGGAAACACCATATATTTT.

The V call is TRBV6-1, the J call TRBJ1-5, with D possibly being TRBD1 (5 bases). V gave up 4 bases and J gave up 0 bases, with 19 bases separating them. The germline V gene has CDR1 MNHNS and CDR2 SASEGT. The CDR3 covers 18 residues. The CDR3: CASSGRDPGPYSNQPQHF. CDR3 DNA: TGTGCCAGCAGTGGGCGGGACCCCGGGCCTTATAGCAATCAGCCCCAGCATTTT.

This chain uses TRBV9 with TRBJ2-7, with D hard to call. V was cut by 0 bases and J by 6 bases, with 16 bases left in between. This CDR3 comprises 15 residues. CDR1 is SGDLS and CDR2 is YYNGEE in the germline V gene. The CDR3 sequence is CASSVGSPRNVEQYF. The CDR3 region has the DNA TGTGCCAGCAGCGTAGGTAGCCCCCGGAACGTCGAGCAGTACTTC.

This clone appeared a few times. The J gene is TRBJ2-7, the V gene TRBV30; 11 bases align to TRBD1. The CDR3 spans 14 residues. Looked up from germline, CDR1 is GTSNPN and CDR2 is SVGIG (reference sequence). With V trimmed by 4 bases and J by 0 bases, 2 bases remained unmatched. The CDR3 DNA is TGTGCCTGGACGGGACAGGGGGTCTCCTACGAGCAGTACTTC. Amino acids: CAWTGQGVSYEQYF.

V is TRBV30 and J is TRBJ2-5; 13 positions match TRBD2. The last part of the DNA fits TRBJ2-7 better; the J call may be wrong. CDR3 length: 17 amino acids. Germline V gene lookup returns CDR1 GTSNPN and CDR2 SVGIG (reference sequence). Written as DNA, the CDR3 is TGTGCCTGGAATGGGGTTAGGACTAGCGGGGGTACCTACGAGCAGTACTTC. Its translation: CAWNGVRTSGGTYEQYF.

The J gene is TRBJ1-2, the V gene TRBV19; D not certain. The V gene lost 6 bases and the J gene lost 6 bases, with 8 bases spanning the gap. The CDR3 length is 11 residues. Germline loops: CDR1 LNHDA, CDR2 SQIVND (reference sequence). The CDR3 loop is CASSPSNGYTF. The CDR3, as DNA: TGTGCCAGTAGCCCGTCTAATGGCTACACCTTC.

This clone was detected once. This same CDR3 is encoded by further DNA sequences in the sample. The rearrangement uses TRBV28 and TRBJ2-7; 7 bases line up with TRBD1. From germline, CDR1 is MDHEN and CDR2 SYDVKM. Germline trimming cut 5 bases from V and 4 bases from J; bases unmatched to any gene: 8. The length of the CDR3 is 14 residues. The CDR3 DNA sequence: TGTGCCAGCAGTCCCCCGGACAGGTTATACGAGCAGTACTTC. This codes for CASSPPDRLYEQYF.

This clone was detected only once. The chain carries TRBV7-2 and TRBJ2-1; 8 bases agree with TRBD1. The CDR3 covers 15 residues. Per germline, CDR1 SGHTA and CDR2 FQGNSA. Germline trimming cut 1 base from V and 9 bases from J; bases unmatched to any gene: 8. The DNA of the CDR3 is TGTGCCAGCAGCTTAGGGGACAGGCTTTTGGGTGAGCAGTTCTTC. This codes for CASSLGDRLLGEQFF.

The chain combines TRBV28 with TRBJ1-1; possible D gene TRBD1, 6 bases. Germline assignment: CDR1 MDHEN and CDR2 SYDVKM. Between the trimmed V and J ends, which lost 7 bases and 0 bases, there was a span of 15 bases. The CDR3 has 15 amino acids. The CDR3 DNA is TGTGCCAGCACCCAGAGGGGGGGGGTGAACACTGAAGCTTTCTTT. Protein sequence: CASTQRGGVNTEAFF.

The genes are TRBV28 and TRBJ2-3; 11 bases fit TRBD2. The germline V gene has CDR1 MDHEN and CDR2 SYDVKM. After removal of 6 bases from V and 10 bases from J, the junction contained 9 bases not matched to a gene. The CDR3 length is 14 residues. The CDR3, as DNA: TGTGCCAGCAGCCCTACTAGCGGGAGAATGCCGCAGTATTTT. Its translation: CASSPTSGRMPQYF.

This clone was picked up one time. This chain connects TRBV7-9 to TRBJ1-4, with D unresolved. The CDR3 spans 13 residues. Germline lookup yields CDR1 SEHNR and CDR2 FQNEAQ (reference sequence). Trimming removed 2 bases from V and 7 bases from J, with 8 bases in between. CDR3 in amino acids: CASSLQGAEKLFF. The CDR3 region has the DNA TGTGCCAGCAGCTTACAAGGAGCTGAAAAACTGTTTTTT.

The chain joins TRBV28 to TRBJ1-4, with TRBD1 matching 9 bases. The CDR3 is made up of 14 amino acids. Germline CDR1 reads MDHEN; CDR2 reads SYDVKM. J gave up 8 bases and V 6 bases, and 7 bases lay outside the gene matches. CDR3 nucleotides: TGTGCCAGCAGATTACAGGGGGCTCGAGAAAAACTGTTTTTT. Its protein is CASRLQGAREKLFF. The entire variable domain, with the rest obtained from reference TRBV28 and TRBJ1-4, is as follows: DVKVTQSSRYLVKRTGEKVFLECVQDMDHENMFWYRQDPGLGLRLIYFSYDVKMKEKGDIPEGYSVSREKKERFSLILESASTNQTSMYLCASRLQGAREKLFFGSGTQLSVL.

This sequence joins TRBV5-8 and TRBJ1-1; 8 positions match TRBD1. This CDR3 is 12 amino acids long. Germline V CDR1 and CDR2: SGHTS, YDEGEE. Trimming cost V 4 bases and J 8 bases; bases outside gene matches: 4. The CDR3 nucleotides are TGTGCCAGCAGCCGCGGGGACAGGGAAGCTTTCTTT. This gives the protein CASSRGDREAFF.

The chain joins TRBV5-1 to TRBJ1-5; 9 positions match TRBD1. With V trimmed by 4 bases and J by 0 bases, 11 bases remained unmatched. CDR3 size: 18 residues. Germline CDR1 reads SGHRS; CDR2 reads YFSETQ. CDR3 DNA: TGCGCCAGCAGCCCGGGGACAGGGAATTTGGTTAGCAATCAGCCCCAGCATTTT. This codes for CASSPGTGNLVSNQPQHF. Looking up the rest from reference TRBV5-1 and TRBJ1-5 gives the full variable domain: KAGVTQTPRYLIKTRGQQVTLSCSPISGHRSVSWYQQTPGQGLQFLFEYFSETQRNKGNFPGRFSGRQFSNSRSEMNVSTLELGDSALYLCASSPGTGNLVSNQPQHFGDGTRLSIL.

The chain uses TRBV19 and TRBJ1-2, with D tentatively TRBD1 (5 bases). Trimming took off 6 bases at V and 4 bases at J, with 12 bases between the two ends. CDR1 and CDR2 (germline): LNHDA, SQIVND (reference sequence). The CDR3 runs 13 residues. CDR3 coding DNA: TGTGCCAGTAGGGGGGGTTTCTTCTATGGCTACACCTTC. Translated, it gives CASRGGFFYGYTF. Filled out from reference TRBV19 and TRBJ1-2, the complete variable domain reads DGGITQSPKYLFRKEGQNVTLSCEQNLNHDAMYWYRQDPGQGLRLIYYSQIVNDFQKGDIAEGYSVSREKKESFPLTVTSAQKNPTAFYLCASRGGFFYGYTFGSGTRLTVV.

The chain combines TRBV10-3 with TRBJ2-6; 8 bases are shared with TRBD1. The CDR3 totals 18 residues. V shed 3 bases and J 0 bases; nucleotides not matched to a gene: 7. The germline V gene has CDR1 ENHRY and CDR2 SYGVKD. CDR3 loop: CAISDRQGLSSGANVLTF. CDR3 DNA sequence: TGTGCCATCAGTGACCGACAGGGGTTAAGCTCTGGGGCCAACGTCCTGACTTTC.

V is TRBV9 and J is TRBJ1-1; D not certain. V gave up 4 bases and J gave up 2 bases, with 3 bases separating them. The germline CDR1 and CDR2 sequences are SGDLS and YYNGEE. The CDR3 totals 11 residues. This CDR3 reads CASSLNTEAFF. The CDR3 DNA reads TGTGCCAGCAGCCTCAACACTGAAGCTTTCTTT.